One sample yielded the 21 T cell receptor beta chains listed below, sequenced in a study of shared clonotypes between healthy human individuals. Libraries were prepared by immunoSEQ multiplex PCR; TCRdb keeps only in-frame clonotypes and omits some of them. The data hold approximately 600,000 clones, with 90% to 95% observed a single time. CD8 cells classed as naive were CD45RO-negative and positively selected for CCR7, excluding terminally differentiated effector memory CD45RA+ cells. Sequencing was carried out using naive CD8+ T cells sorted from blood. These TCRs come from a woman in her 30s in good health.

This chain connects TRBV29-1 to TRBJ1-2; the match to TRBD1 covers 8 bases. The germline V gene has CDR1 SQVTM and CDR2 ANQGSEA. V shed 7 bases and J 3 bases; nucleotides not matched to a gene: 7. The CDR3 is made up of 13 amino acids. Here the CDR3 reads CSARTGKDYGYTF. The DNA of the CDR3 is TGCAGCGCCCGGACAGGGAAGGACTATGGCTACACCTTC.

The gene calls are TRBV11-1 and TRBJ2-7, with D possibly called TRBD1 or TRBD2 (5 bases each). There are 14 residues in the CDR3. Trimming stripped 0 bases from V and 1 base from J, with 7 bases between. Looked up from germline, CDR1 is SGHAT and CDR2 is FQDESV (reference sequence). CDR3 DNA: TGTGCCAGCAGCTTAGCGGGGGTGTCCTACGAGCAGTACTTC. It translates to CASSLAGVSYEQYF.

Written as DNA, the CDR3 is TGTGCCAGCGCCTACATGGGATCCACTGAAGCTTTCTTT. As protein: CASAYMGSTEAFF. The V gene is TRBV5-4, the J gene TRBJ1-1; D remains unclear. The CDR3 runs 13 residues. Germline values: CDR1 SGHNT, CDR2 YYREEE (reference sequence). The V gene lost 7 bases and the J gene lost 4 bases, with 14 bases spanning the gap.

CDR3 DNA sequence: TGTGCCGGCGACAGAGCCTACGAGCAGTACTTC. Translated, it gives CAGDRAYEQYF. The chain uses TRBV30 and TRBJ2-7, with D perhaps matching TRBD1 (5 bases). Germline CDR1 and CDR2: GTSNPN and SVGIG (reference sequence). The CDR3 contains 11 residues. V gave up 8 bases and J gave up 2 bases, with 10 bases separating them.

The chain joins TRBV6-4 to TRBJ1-2; tentative D call: TRBD1 (6 bases). Trimming took 2 bases from V and 7 from J, leaving 23 bases between them. Looked up from germline, CDR1 is MRHNA and CDR2 is SNTAGT. CDR3 length: 17 amino acids. For the CDR3, the DNA is TGTGCCAGCAGTGACGGGATAAGGGCCGGGGGCTTAAGTGGCTACACCTTC. Its protein is CASSDGIRAGGLSGYTF.

The V gene is TRBV27, the J gene TRBJ2-6, with D hard to call. Trimming took off 5 bases at V and 0 bases at J, with 17 bases between the two ends. Germline V lookup: CDR1 MNHEY, CDR2 SMNVEV (reference sequence). CDR3 length equals 18 residues. CDR3 region: CASSPSGRPNSGANVLTF. The DNA for the CDR3 is TGTGCCAGCAGTCCCTCCGGCAGGCCCAACTCTGGGGCCAACGTCCTGACTTTC.

The count of this clone is one. This chain uses TRBV25-1 with TRBJ2-2, with D hard to call. Trimming removed 4 bases from V and 8 bases from J, with 8 bases in between. Germline V gene lookup returns CDR1 MGHDK and CDR2 SYGVNS. The CDR3 loop spans 12 amino acids. CDR3 bases: TGTGCCAGCAGTGGCCTAGGGGGGGAGCTGTTTTTT. Its protein product is CASSGLGGELFF.

This chain connects TRBV6-5 to TRBJ1-1; D might be TRBD1 (5 bases). Germline V CDR1 and CDR2: MNHEY, SVGAGI. CDR3 length equals 15 residues. Trimming cost V 6 bases and J 3 bases, with 17 bases left between them. The CDR3 here is CASSSGPRGDTEAFF. The CDR3, as DNA: TGTGCCAGCAGCTCCGGTCCGAGGGGTGACACTGAAGCTTTCTTT.

CDR3 in DNA: TGTGCCAGCTCACCACCAAGGGACAGCCGATACTTCGGATCATACACCTTC. Translation: CASSPPRDSRYFGSYTF. V is TRBV18 and J is TRBJ1-2; TRBD1 matches 7 bases. The CDR3 loop spans 17 amino acids. V shed 0 bases, J shed 11 bases, and the junction held 18 bases outside the gene matches. CDR1 KGHSH and CDR2 LQKENI come from the germline V gene.

The V call is TRBV9, the J call TRBJ2-2, with TRBD2 identical over 10 bases. Per the germline V gene, CDR1 is SGDLS and CDR2 is YYNGEE. V shed 3 bases, J shed 5 bases, and the junction held 4 bases outside the gene matches. The CDR3 totals 15 residues. For the CDR3, the DNA is TGTGCCAGCAGCGCCGGGACTAGCGTGACCGGGGAGCTGTTTTTT. Its protein is CASSAGTSVTGELFF.

This chain connects TRBV28 to TRBJ2-7, with D unresolved. CDR3 length: 13 amino acids. The V end was cut by 3 bases, the J end by 2 bases, with 8 bases between. Looked up from germline, CDR1 is MDHEN and CDR2 is SYDVKM. CDR3 residues: CASSLPSAYEQYF. The CDR3, as DNA: TGTGCCAGCAGTTTGCCCAGTGCCTACGAGCAGTACTTC.

The V and J genes are TRBV27 and TRBJ1-4, with D unresolved. Germline values: CDR1 MNHEY, CDR2 SMNVEV (reference sequence). CDR3 length equals 15 residues. The germline V and J ends were trimmed by 2 bases and 7 bases, with 14 bases remaining between them. CDR3 amino acids: CASSLGSALSEKLFF. DNA of the CDR3: TGTGCCAGCAGTTTAGGTTCCGCTTTGAGTGAAAAACTGTTTTTT.

The chain couples TRBV13 to TRBJ2-1; 7 bases agree with TRBD1. The J segment lost 3 bases and the V segment lost 7 bases, leaving 6 bases of the junction unmatched. From germline, CDR1 is PRHDT and CDR2 FYEKMQ (reference sequence). This CDR3 contains 14 residues. CDR3: CASKRGGDYNEQFF. The CDR3 bases are TGTGCCAGCAAGAGAGGGGGCGACTACAATGAGCAGTTCTTC.

This chain connects TRBV23-1 to TRBJ1-1; the D gene is possibly TRBD1 (5 bases). TRBV23-1 is recorded as an ORF, its role being uncertain. This CDR3 region has 17 residues. V was clipped by 3 bases and J by 3 bases, with 20 bases between them. The CDR3: CASSHRGPTKLHTEAFF. The CDR3 DNA follows: TGCGCCAGCAGTCATCGGGGCCCCACCAAATTGCACACTGAAGCTTTCTTT.

This sequence joins TRBV13 and TRBJ1-1; TRBD1 matches at 7 bases. The trim removed 0 bases at V and 5 bases at J, leaving 6 bases unmatched. There are 15 residues in the CDR3. The germline CDR1 and CDR2 sequences are PRHDT and FYEKMQ (reference sequence). In DNA, the CDR3 is TGTGCCAGCAGCTTAGGGACAGGGTCATATACTGAAGCTTTCTTT. Its protein product is CASSLGTGSYTEAFF.

Concerning this clone: Other DNA sequences in this specimen translate into the identical CDR3. The rearrangement links TRBV9 to TRBJ1-1; D gene unclear. There are 12 residues in the CDR3. The germline V gene encodes CDR1 SGDLS and CDR2 YYNGEE. V lost 3 bases and J 1 base, leaving 4 bases between the germline ends. The CDR3 loop reads CASSAGNTEAFF. CDR3 sequence (DNA): TGTGCCAGCAGCGCGGGGAACACTGAAGCTTTCTTT.

This clone occurred once. The CDR3 sequence is CASSLGGEPQHF. In nucleotides, the CDR3 is TGTGCCAGCAGCTTGGGGGGCGAGCCCCAGCATTTT. The rearrangement uses TRBV7-9 and TRBJ1-5; the D gene is possibly TRBD1 (6 bases). Germline V gene data show CDR1 as SEHNR and CDR2 as FQNEAQ (reference sequence). Trimming took 3 bases from V and 8 from J, leaving 8 bases between them. The CDR3 runs 12 residues.

As concerns this clone: One end of the junction does not line up with germline, which may come from a read error. V usage is TRBV7-9 and J usage is TRBJ2-5, with TRBD2 matching over 11 bases. CDR1 and CDR2 from the germline V gene are SEHNR and FQNEAQ (reference sequence). The CDR3 has 14 amino acids. The CDR3 DNA reads as TGTGCCAGCAGCGTAGCGGGAGGGCAAGAGACCCAGTACTTC. It encodes CASSVAGGQETQYF.

This chain links TRBV7-9 with TRBJ2-7; possibly TRBD2 for D (5 bases). The V gene lost 5 bases and the J gene lost 1 base, with 12 bases spanning the gap. This CDR3 contains 14 residues. Looked up from germline, CDR1 is SEHNR and CDR2 is FQNEAQ (reference sequence). CDR3 protein: CASSQLSGSYEQYF. For the CDR3, the DNA is TGTGCCAGCAGCCAACTAAGCGGTTCCTACGAGCAGTACTTC. The whole variable domain, filled in from reference TRBV7-9 and TRBJ2-7, reads DTGVSQNPRHKITKRGQNVTFRCDPISEHNRLYWYRQTLGQGPEFLTYFQNEAQLEKSRLLSDRFSAERPKGSFSTLEIQRTEQGDSAMYLCASSQLSGSYEQYFGPGTRLTVT.

This clone was counted a few times. V and J are TRBV19 and TRBJ2-1; D gene ambiguous. CDR1 LNHDA and CDR2 SQIVND come from the germline V gene (reference sequence). The CDR3 is 11 residues long. With 7 bases removed from V and 2 bases from J, the gap between germline ends came to 3 bases. The DNA for the CDR3 is TGTGCCAGTATTCCCTACAATGAGCAGTTCTTC. Translated: CASIPYNEQFF.

This chain uses TRBV4-2 with TRBJ2-2; D is unresolved. CDR1 is LGHNA and CDR2 is YNFKEQ in the germline V gene. With 1 base removed from V and 0 bases from J, the gap between germline ends came to 12 bases. This CDR3 contains 17 residues. CDR3 sequence: CASSQVTRDSNTGELFF. CDR3 in DNA: TGTGCCAGCAGCCAAGTTACTCGCGATTCGAACACCGGGGAGCTGTTTTTT.